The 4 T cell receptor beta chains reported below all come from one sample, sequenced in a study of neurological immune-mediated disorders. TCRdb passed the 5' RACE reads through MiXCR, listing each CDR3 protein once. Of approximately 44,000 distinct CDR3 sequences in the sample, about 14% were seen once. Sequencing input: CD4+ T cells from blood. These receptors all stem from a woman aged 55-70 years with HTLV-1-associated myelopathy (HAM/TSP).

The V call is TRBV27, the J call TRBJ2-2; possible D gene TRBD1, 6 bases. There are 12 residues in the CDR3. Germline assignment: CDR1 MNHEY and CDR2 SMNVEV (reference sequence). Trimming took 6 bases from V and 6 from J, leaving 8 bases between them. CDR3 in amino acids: CASRTGSGELFF. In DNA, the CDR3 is TGTGCCAGCAGAACAGGGTCCGGGGAGCTGTTTTTT.

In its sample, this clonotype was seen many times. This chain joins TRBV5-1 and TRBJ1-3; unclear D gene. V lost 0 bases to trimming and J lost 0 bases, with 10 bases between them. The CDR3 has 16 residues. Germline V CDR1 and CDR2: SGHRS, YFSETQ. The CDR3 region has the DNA TGCGCCAGCAGCTTGGAAGCCGTCCTCTCTGGAAACACCATATATTTT. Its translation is CASSLEAVLSGNTIYF.

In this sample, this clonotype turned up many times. The CDR3 DNA sequence: TGTGCCAGCAGCCAAGGAAGGAGCTCCTACGAGCAGTACTTC. Amino acids: CASSQGRSSYEQYF. The chain recombines TRBV3-1 with TRBJ2-7; D remains ambiguous. Germline lookup yields CDR1 LGHDT and CDR2 YNNKEL (reference sequence). The CDR3 runs 14 residues. Trimming removed 1 base from V and 0 bases from J, with 7 bases in between.

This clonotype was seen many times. CDR3 loop: CSIAGGAQDTQYF. Here the CDR3 DNA reads TGCAGTATAGCGGGGGGGGCCCAAGATACGCAGTATTTT. This sequence joins TRBV20-1 and TRBJ2-3, with TRBD2 identical over 11 bases. The CDR3 contains 13 residues. The germline V gene encodes CDR1 DFQATT and CDR2 SNEGSKA (reference sequence). The V and J ends lost 8 bases and 5 bases, in that order; junction bases with no gene match: 6.